A single sample gave rise to the 16 T cell receptor beta chains below, sequenced in a study of blood T cell repertoires in COVID-19. TCRdb keeps only in-frame clones here, not all; method: immunoSEQ multiplex PCR. The repertoire holds about 150,000 clones, with 65% to 85% as singletons. Sequenced: peripheral blood. The source is a man in his 70s with active or convalescent COVID-19.

J is TRBJ2-1 and V is TRBV7-9, with 8 bases that match TRBD2. The CDR3 extends over 15 amino acids. In germline, CDR1 is SEHNR, CDR2 FQNEAQ (reference sequence). The V gene end was trimmed by 1 base and the J gene end by 4 bases; junction bases not matched to a gene: 3. This CDR3 reads CASSLGGGRYNEQFF. Here the CDR3 DNA reads TGTGCCAGCAGCTTAGGTGGCGGGAGGTACAATGAGCAGTTCTTC.

CDR3: CASSPDTAGTEAFF. The CDR3 nucleotides read TGTGCCAGCAGCCCAGACACCGCGGGCACTGAAGCTTTCTTT. This rearrangement joins TRBV5-6 to TRBJ1-1; D is undetermined. This CDR3 is 14 amino acids long. Germline CDR1 SGHDT, CDR2 YYEEEE. Between the trimmed V and J ends, which lost 4 bases and 4 bases, there was a span of 14 bases.

The chain is built from TRBV9 and TRBJ1-6, with D tentatively TRBD1 (6 bases). Trimming pared 4 bases from V and 6 bases from J, leaving 17 bases between. The CDR3 length is 16 residues. CDR1 and CDR2 (germline): SGDLS, YYNGEE. The CDR3 protein is CASSPWGGKGNSPLHF. CDR3 nucleotide sequence: TGTGCCAGCAGCCCGTGGGGGGGCAAGGGTAATTCACCCCTCCACTTT.

This clone was found many times. The rearrangement links TRBV7-8 to TRBJ2-2; TRBD1 aligns across 12 bases. The junction had 6 bases not matched to a gene; V was cut back by 6 bases and J by 7 bases. Germline values: CDR1 SGHVS, CDR2 FQNEAQ. The CDR3 length is 15 residues. DNA of the CDR3: TGTGCCAGCAGTCTGGGACAGGGGGCAGGCGGGGAGCTGTTTTTT. This encodes CASSLGQGAGGELFF.

The chain is built from TRBV6-2 or TRBV6-3 and TRBJ1-5, with 8 positions matching TRBD1. V shed 5 bases and J 2 bases; nucleotides not matched to a gene: 8. CDR3 length: 16 residues. Per germline, CDR1 MNHEY and CDR2 SVGEGT. CDR3 in amino acids: CASSRDRGGGNQPQHF. DNA for the CDR3: TGTGCCAGCAGTCGCGACAGGGGAGGAGGCAATCAGCCCCAGCATTTT.

The DNA of the CDR3 is TGTGCCAGCAGTTTATTCTACGATCCTGAGCAGTTCTTC. This encodes CASSLFYDPEQFF. The rearrangement uses TRBV12-3 or TRBV12-4 and TRBJ2-1; D not certain. This CDR3 has 13 amino acids. Trimming removed 2 bases from V and 9 bases from J, with 11 bases in between.

The chain recombines TRBV28 with TRBJ1-5, with TRBD1 matching over 9 bases. Germline V lookup: CDR1 MDHEN, CDR2 SYDVKM. V dropped 3 bases and J dropped 4; count of bases not matched to a gene: 7. The CDR3 totals 16 residues. Here the CDR3 reads CASSLGTGTQNQPQHF. CDR3 coding DNA: TGTGCCAGCAGTTTGGGGACAGGGACTCAAAATCAGCCCCAGCATTTT. Looking up the rest from reference TRBV28 and TRBJ1-5 gives the full variable domain: DVKVTQSSRYLVKRTGEKVFLECVQDMDHENMFWYRQDPGLGLRLIYFSYDVKMKEKGDIPEGYSVSREKKERFSLILESASTNQTSMYLCASSLGTGTQNQPQHFGDGTRLSIL.

The chain combines TRBV29-1 with TRBJ2-1; 9 bases line up with TRBD2. The V gene end was trimmed by 4 bases and the J gene end by 7 bases; junction bases not matched to a gene: 8. In germline, CDR1 is SQVTM, CDR2 ANQGSEA. The CDR3 totals 14 residues. The CDR3 sequence: CSVVGLAGLNEQFF. CDR3 nucleotide sequence: TGCAGCGTTGTAGGCCTAGCGGGATTAAATGAGCAGTTCTTC.

The gene calls are TRBV3-1 (or the pseudogene TRBV3-2) and TRBJ1-4; D ambiguous. The ends were cut back, 0 bases at V and 10 bases at J, with 12 bases in the middle. This CDR3 has 14 amino acids. Germline values: CDR1 LGHDT, CDR2 YNNKEL (reference sequence). DNA of the CDR3: TGTGCCAGCAGCCAAGAGAGATCCGATGGAAAACTGTTTTTT. Translation gives CASSQERSDGKLFF.

CDR3 in DNA: TGTGCCAGCAGATCGGGACAGGGGTATCAGCCCCAGCATTTT. This sequence encodes CASRSGQGYQPQHF. The chain joins TRBV7-2 to TRBJ1-5; 10 bases match TRBD1. CDR1 and CDR2 (germline): SGHTA, FQGNSA. The ends lost 6 bases at V and 5 bases at J; junction bases unmatched: 4. This CDR3 is 14 amino acids long.

The chain has TRBV2 and TRBJ1-1, with a possible D match to TRBD1 (5 bases). Germline CDR1 is SNHLY and CDR2 is FYNNEI. V was cut by 2 bases and J by 7 bases, with 17 bases left in between. The CDR3 sequence is 15 residues long. DNA of the CDR3: TGTGCCAGCAGTGAACTTGCGGGGGATTTAGGTGAAGCTTTCTTT. Translating gives CASSELAGDLGEAFF.

This chain joins TRBV19 and TRBJ1-1; no clear D. Trimming shortened V by 5 bases and J by 11 bases, and 15 bases separated the two germline ends. From germline, CDR1 is LNHDA and CDR2 SQIVND (reference sequence). CDR3 length: 12 residues. CDR3 protein: CASSLDLTRAFF. DNA of the CDR3: TGTGCCAGTAGTCTCGACCTAACCAGGGCTTTCTTT. Variable domain in full (rest from reference TRBV19 and TRBJ1-1): DGGITQSPKYLFRKEGQNVTLSCEQNLNHDAMYWYRQDPGQGLRLIYYSQIVNDFQKGDIAEGYSVSREKKESFPLTVTSAQKNPTAFYLCASSLDLTRAFFGQGTRLTVV.

V is TRBV27 and J is TRBJ1-2; D possibly corresponds to TRBD1 (6 bases). This CDR3 comprises 15 residues. The germline V gene has CDR1 MNHEY and CDR2 SMNVEV (reference sequence). V gave up 3 bases and J gave up 3 bases, with 14 bases separating them. CDR3 region: CASSFRLGHYYGYTF. The CDR3 nucleotides read TGTGCCAGCAGTTTCCGCTTGGGACATTACTATGGCTACACCTTC.

The chain couples TRBV19 to TRBJ2-1; D is perhaps TRBD1 (6 bases). The CDR3 loop spans 13 amino acids. The germline CDR1 and CDR2 sequences are LNHDA and SQIVND (reference sequence). The V gene lost 5 bases and the J gene lost 8 bases, with 13 bases spanning the gap. In DNA, the CDR3 is TGTGCCAGTAGTCCCGGGACATCTCATGAGCAGTTCTTC. Translating gives CASSPGTSHEQFF.

The chain employs TRBV24-1 and TRBJ1-4; TRBD1 agrees at 8 bases. CDR1 and CDR2 from the germline V gene are KGHDR and SFDVKD. V was clipped by 4 bases and J by 8 bases; unmatched bases: 8. The CDR3 has 15 amino acids. CDR3 residues: CATSETGTGSEKLFF. The CDR3 DNA follows: TGTGCCACCAGTGAAACCGGGACAGGCAGCGAAAAACTGTTTTTT.

The chain links TRBV5-1 to TRBJ2-5; 9 positions agree with TRBD1. This CDR3 is built from 15 residues. CDR1 is SGHRS and CDR2 is YFSETQ in the germline V gene. Trimming cost V 0 bases and J 2 bases; bases outside gene matches: 2. CDR3 loop: CASSLAGTGQETQYF. DNA for the CDR3: TGCGCCAGCAGCTTGGCCGGGACAGGGCAAGAGACCCAGTACTTC.